The 24 T cell receptor beta chains reported below all come from one sample, sequenced in a study of human T cells and chemical hapten exposure. Total RNA came from unfractionated whole blood. TCRdb recomputed calls from the 5' RACE reads with MiXCR, one row per CDR3 protein. The sample yields tens of thousands of distinct CDR3 sequences, about 7.7% seen once. Receptors were obtained from a male donor in good health.

This clonotype has more than one count but fewer than ten. This chain links TRBV6-5 with TRBJ2-1; 14 bases line up with TRBD2. Germline V gene lookup returns CDR1 MNHEY and CDR2 SVGAGI. J was trimmed by 7 bases and V by 0 bases; bases with no gene match: 2. The CDR3 runs to 16 residues. CDR3 DNA: TGTGCCAGCAGTTACTCAGGGACTAGCGGGAGTAATGAGCAGTTCTTC. It translates to CASSYSGTSGSNEQFF.

CDR3 in amino acids: CSVERFHENTEAFF. CDR3 bases: TGCAGCGTTGAGAGGTTCCATGAGAACACTGAAGCTTTCTTT. This rearrangement joins TRBV29-1 to TRBJ1-1, with D hard to call. The V gene lost 3 bases and the J gene lost 1 base, with 12 bases spanning the gap. The CDR3 runs to 14 residues. Germline CDR1 reads SQVTM; CDR2 reads ANQGSEA. Using reference TRBV29-1 and TRBJ1-1 for the parts outside the CDR3, the full variable domain is SAVISQKPSRDICQRGTSLTIQCQVDSQVTMMFWYRQQPGQSLTLIATANQGSEATYESGFVIDKFPISRPNLTFSTLTVSNMSPEDSSIYLCSVERFHENTEAFFGQGTRLTVV.

The chain uses TRBV29-1 and TRBJ2-3, with D perhaps TRBD1 (5 bases). CDR3 length: 13 amino acids. The ends were cut back, 5 bases at V and 4 bases at J, with 13 bases in the middle. Germline CDR1 and CDR2: SQVTM and ANQGSEA. Here the CDR3 DNA reads TGCAGCGTTAGGGGCTTGTTGGCAGATACGCAGTATTTT. Protein product: CSVRGLLADTQYF.

This clonotype was observed many times. This CDR3 is CSVPQGGEQFF. DNA for the CDR3: TGCAGCGTTCCCCAGGGGGGTGAGCAGTTCTTC. The chain carries TRBV29-1 and TRBJ2-1, with TRBD1 as a possible D gene (7 bases). The CDR3 is 11 residues long. Germline V CDR1 and CDR2: SQVTM, ANQGSEA. V was pared by 5 bases and J by 9 bases, with 11 bases between.

This clonotype has at least ten counts. V is TRBV6-1 and J is TRBJ2-3, with a possible D match to TRBD1 (5 bases). The length of the CDR3 is 16 residues. Germline V gene lookup returns CDR1 MNHNS and CDR2 SASEGT. V lost 2 bases, J lost 1 base, and 13 bases lay in between. CDR3 nucleotide sequence: TGTGCCAGCAGTGAATCGGAGATAGGGGGCACAGATACGCAGTATTTT. Translated, it gives CASSESEIGGTDTQYF.

This clonotype was counted ten times or more. This rearrangement joins TRBV7-2 to TRBJ1-5; D uncertain. Per germline, CDR1 SGHTA and CDR2 FQGNSA. The CDR3 length is 13 residues. The V end lost 5 bases, the J end lost 1 base, and 6 bases lay between the germline ends. This CDR3 is CASSPRSNQPQHF. CDR3 DNA: TGTGCCAGCAGCCCCCGAAGCAATCAGCCCCAGCATTTT.

This clonotype was counted only a few times. The J gene is TRBJ2-3, the V gene TRBV14; D remains unclear. The germline gives CDR1 SGHDN, CDR2 FVKESK. The V end was cut by 4 bases, the J end by 0 bases, with 11 bases between. The CDR3 is made up of 15 amino acids. CDR3 DNA sequence: TGTGCCAGCAGCCCACCCACCTCGAGCACAGATACGCAGTATTTT. Translating gives CASSPPTSSTDTQYF. Variable domain in full (rest from reference TRBV14 and TRBJ2-3): EAGVTQFPSHSVIEKGQTVTLRCDPISGHDNLYWYRRVMGKEIKFLLHFVKESKQDESGMPNNRFLAERTGGTYSTLKVQPAELEDSGVYFCASSPPTSSTDTQYFGPGTRLTVL.

The DNA of the CDR3 is TGTGCCAGCAGTTCTCCCGGGGGTGGCACTGAAGCTTTCTTT. Encoded protein: CASSSPGGGTEAFF. This chain uses TRBV27 with TRBJ1-1, with TRBD1 as a possible D gene (5 bases). Per the germline V gene, CDR1 is MNHEY and CDR2 is SMNVEV (reference sequence). V shed 4 bases and J shed 4 bases, with 13 bases lying between them. The CDR3 runs 14 residues.

This clonotype was seen many times. The chain carries TRBV29-1 and TRBJ2-7, with 11 bases fitting TRBD1. This CDR3 is built from 15 residues. V was clipped by 4 bases and J by 3 bases; unmatched bases: 8. CDR1 SQVTM and CDR2 ANQGSEA come from the germline V gene. The CDR3 here is CSVGYYGTGGYEQYF. The CDR3 DNA reads as TGCAGCGTTGGTTATTATGGGACAGGGGGCTACGAGCAGTACTTC.

V gene TRBV7-9 combines with J gene TRBJ1-5, with 11 bases lining up with TRBD1. The junction had 2 bases not matched to a gene; V was cut back by 0 bases and J by 7 bases. CDR1 SEHNR and CDR2 FQNEAQ come from the germline V gene (reference sequence). The CDR3 consists of 15 residues. CDR3 residues: CASSLAGQGVQPQHF. In nucleotides, the CDR3 is TGTGCCAGCAGCTTAGCGGGACAGGGGGTGCAGCCCCAGCATTTT.

This chain links TRBV6-1 with TRBJ2-3, with D tentatively TRBD2 (6 bases). The germline CDR1 and CDR2 sequences are MNHNS and SASEGT. The CDR3 totals 16 residues. The V end lost 4 bases, the J end lost 0 bases, and 14 bases lay between the germline ends. This CDR3 is CASSVSSGASTDTQYF. DNA of the CDR3: TGTGCCAGCAGTGTGAGTAGCGGTGCTAGCACAGATACGCAGTATTTT.

The sample holds a few counts of this clonotype. The gene calls are TRBV6-2 or TRBV6-3 and TRBJ1-2, with a tentative D call TRBD1 (5 bases). Per the germline V gene, CDR1 is MNHEY and CDR2 is SVGEGT. This CDR3 has 15 amino acids. Deletions cut 2 bases from V and 4 bases from J, with 14 bases between. The CDR3 here is CASSYGDYGSYGYTF. CDR3 bases: TGTGCCAGCAGTTACGGGGACTACGGTTCCTATGGCTACACCTTC.

This clonotype was counted only a few times. This chain uses TRBV7-9 with TRBJ1-5; D is perhaps TRBD1 (6 bases). CDR1 and CDR2 from the germline V gene are SEHNR and FQNEAQ (reference sequence). The CDR3 has 14 amino acids. V dropped 5 bases and J dropped 6 bases, with 14 bases sitting between them. The CDR3 DNA is TGTGCCAGCAGCCCTGGAGGGGGGACTCAGCCCCAGCATTTT. Translated, it gives CASSPGGGTQPQHF.

The table lists this clonotype with many counts. This chain uses TRBV20-1 with TRBJ2-1; 10 bases fit TRBD2. CDR1 DFQATT and CDR2 SNEGSKA come from the germline V gene (reference sequence). This CDR3 has 14 residues. The trim removed 1 base at V and 5 bases at J, leaving 2 bases unmatched. CDR3 coding DNA: TGCAGTGCTAGAGGACTAGCGGGTCACAATGAGCAGTTCTTC. The encoded protein is CSARGLAGHNEQFF.

This clonotype came up a few times. The chain links TRBV20-1 to TRBJ1-2, with D unclear. V was shortened by 3 bases and J by 4 bases, with 12 bases between the two germline ends. The CDR3 loop spans 13 amino acids. Germline-derived CDR1 and CDR2 are DFQATT and SNEGSKA (reference sequence). Written as DNA, the CDR3 is TGCAGTGCTAGCGGCCAGCCAACCTATGGCTACACCTTC. Translated: CSASGQPTYGYTF.

In this sample, this clonotype turned up a few times. This chain links TRBV27 with TRBJ1-2; D is unresolved. Trimming shortened V by 0 bases and J by 4 bases, and 12 bases separated the two germline ends. The CDR3 is made up of 15 amino acids. CDR1 and CDR2 (germline): MNHEY, SMNVEV (reference sequence). This CDR3 reads CASSLSPDSRYGYTF. CDR3 nucleotide sequence: TGTGCCAGCAGTTTATCCCCAGACTCTCGCTATGGCTACACCTTC.

A few counts support this clonotype. V is TRBV20-1 and J is TRBJ1-1, with unresolved D. V lost 6 bases, J lost 2 bases, and 22 bases lay in between. The germline V gene encodes CDR1 DFQATT and CDR2 SNEGSKA (reference sequence). The CDR3 is 16 amino acids. This CDR3 is CSATLPRGGKNTEAFF. The CDR3 region has the DNA TGCAGTGCAACACTACCACGGGGAGGTAAAAACACTGAAGCTTTCTTT.

The chain combines TRBV11-2 with TRBJ2-3; 11 nucleotides align to TRBD2. Germline V gene data show CDR1 as SGHAT and CDR2 as FQNNGV. V shed 5 bases and J 4 bases; nucleotides not matched to a gene: 11. The CDR3 runs to 17 residues. The CDR3 sequence: CASSREPSGRFPDTQYF. CDR3 DNA: TGTGCCAGCAGCCGTGAACCTAGCGGGAGGTTCCCAGATACGCAGTATTTT.

The sample holds many counts of this clonotype. V is TRBV6-5 and J is TRBJ2-7; the D gene is possibly TRBD1 (5 bases). The germline gives CDR1 MNHEY, CDR2 SVGAGI. This CDR3 is 14 amino acids long. The V gene lost 2 bases and the J gene lost 2 bases, with 10 bases spanning the gap. The CDR3 coding sequence is TGTGCCAGCAGTTACGACAGAAAAACCTACGAGCAGTACTTC. Its protein is CASSYDRKTYEQYF.

This chain links TRBV7-2 with TRBJ2-5; D not resolved. Trimming shortened V by 5 bases and J by 2 bases, and 12 bases separated the two germline ends. CDR1 and CDR2 (germline): SGHTA, FQGNSA. CDR3 length equals 14 residues. CDR3 nucleotide sequence: TGTGCCAGCAGCGCCCAACACGGGCAAGAGACCCAGTACTTC. Protein: CASSAQHGQETQYF.

This clonotype has a handful of counts. The genes are TRBV29-1 and TRBJ2-5, with D maybe TRBD1 (5 bases). The CDR3 totals 14 residues. Deletions cut 3 bases from V and 2 bases from J, with 13 bases between. Germline V lookup: CDR1 SQVTM, CDR2 ANQGSEA. The CDR3 bases are TGCAGCGTTGAGGGGTTAGGGGTACAAGAGACCCAGTACTTC. Protein sequence: CSVEGLGVQETQYF.

This clonotype was detected many times. The chain uses TRBV6-6 and TRBJ2-7; maybe TRBD2 (6 bases). V was clipped by 6 bases and J by 1 base, with 13 bases between them. CDR1 is MNHNY, CDR2 SVGAGI, per germline (reference sequence). The CDR3 extends over 14 amino acids. The CDR3 sequence is CASSPGGVSYEQYF. For the CDR3, the DNA is TGTGCCAGCAGCCCCGGCGGGGTATCCTACGAGCAGTACTTC.

This clonotype came up many times. J is TRBJ2-7 and V is TRBV11-2; D remains unclear. CDR3 length equals 14 residues. Germline V gene data show CDR1 as SGHAT and CDR2 as FQNNGV. V gave up 1 base and J gave up 5 bases, with 12 bases separating them. CDR3: CASSLASTEHEQYF. In nucleotides, the CDR3 is TGTGCCAGCAGCTTAGCCTCAACAGAGCACGAGCAGTACTTC.

This clonotype occurred many times. The V call is TRBV27, the J call TRBJ2-1, with 9 bases that match TRBD1. CDR3 length equals 16 residues. V lost 3 bases, J lost 7 bases, and 10 bases stayed unmatched. The germline gives CDR1 MNHEY, CDR2 SMNVEV (reference sequence). As DNA, the CDR3 is TGTGCCAGCAGTTTCAACAGGGGGCTTGCCCTAAATGAGCAGTTCTTC. This codes for CASSFNRGLALNEQFF.